This T cell receptor (beta chain) was profiled in a study of regulatory T cells in long-lasting Graves disease. Germline V gene data show CDR1 as ENHRY and CDR2 as SYGVKD. Trimming at V came to 10 bases and at J to 5 bases, leaving 8 bases not matched to a gene. This CDR3 is built from 14 residues. Whole-study findings and limits: The number of shared public clonotypes was higher in persistent patients (approximately 3,000) than new patients (966). Under persistent disease, TRBV28, TRBJ1-2 and TRBJ2-5 were used preferentially.

Time point given: newly diagnosed GD, antithyroid drugs for less than 3 months. Preparation of the TCR library used RNA extracted from PBMCs. An endocrinology department in Xi'an, China, supplied the patients. Through Arm-PCR of CDR3 regions and iRepertoire HTBI primers, TCR beta libraries were built. TCRdb reprocessed the multiplex PCR reads with MiXCR, giving one entry per CDR3 protein. The data contain over 500,000 distinct CDR3 sequences, 16% of them seen just once; the ten biggest clones take up around 12%. To note about this clonotype: No antigen is known for it.

These data also featured in a second study, about T cells in Graves' hyperthyroidism and ophthalmopathy. That study adds: Blood also held most thyroid clonotypes expanded beyond 0.001.

The source material was peripheral blood mononuclear cells (PBMCs), sampled at new diagnosis, from a patient treated with antithyroid drugs. The genes are TRBV10-3 and TRBJ1-4, with 9 nucleotides matching TRBD1. The clonotype was recovered from a man between 18 and 35 years old with Graves disease. CDR3 DNA sequence: TGTGCCAGCAAACAGGGGGCGGAGAATGAAAAACTGTTTTTT. This translates into CASKQGAENEKLFF.